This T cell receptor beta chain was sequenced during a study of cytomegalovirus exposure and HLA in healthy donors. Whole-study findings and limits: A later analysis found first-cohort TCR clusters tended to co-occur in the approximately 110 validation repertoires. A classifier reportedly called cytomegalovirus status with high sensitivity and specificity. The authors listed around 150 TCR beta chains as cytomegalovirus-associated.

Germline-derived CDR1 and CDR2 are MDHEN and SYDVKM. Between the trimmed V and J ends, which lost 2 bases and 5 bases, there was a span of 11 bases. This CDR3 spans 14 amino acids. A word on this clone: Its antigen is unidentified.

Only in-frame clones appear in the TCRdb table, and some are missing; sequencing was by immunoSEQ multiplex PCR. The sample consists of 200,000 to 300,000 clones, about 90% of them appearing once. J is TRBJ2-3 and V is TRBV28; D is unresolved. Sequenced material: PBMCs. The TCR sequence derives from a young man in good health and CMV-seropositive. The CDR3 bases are TGTGCCAGCAGTTTACGGAGCCCGGAAGATACGCAGTATTTT. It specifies CASSLRSPEDTQYF.